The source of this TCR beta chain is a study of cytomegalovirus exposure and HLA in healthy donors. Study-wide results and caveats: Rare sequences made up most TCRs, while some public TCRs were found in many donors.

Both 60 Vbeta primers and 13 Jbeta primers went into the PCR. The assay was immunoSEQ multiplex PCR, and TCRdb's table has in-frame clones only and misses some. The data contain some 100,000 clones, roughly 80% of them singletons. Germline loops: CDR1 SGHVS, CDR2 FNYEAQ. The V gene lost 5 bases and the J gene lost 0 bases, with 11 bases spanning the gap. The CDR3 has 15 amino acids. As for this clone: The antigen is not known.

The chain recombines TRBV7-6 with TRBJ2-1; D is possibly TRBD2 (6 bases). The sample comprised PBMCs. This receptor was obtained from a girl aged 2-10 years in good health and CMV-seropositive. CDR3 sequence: CASSLTRSSYNEQFF. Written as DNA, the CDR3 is TGTGCCAGCAGCCTGACTAGGAGCTCCTACAATGAGCAGTTCTTC.